This is a list of T cell receptor beta chains from one sample in a study of a mutant IDH1 vaccine in newly diagnosed glioma. No antigen has been assigned to these receptors. The protocol was immunoSEQ multiplex PCR, while the TCRdb copy is restricted to in-frame clones and leaves out a portion. Of 45,000 to 70,000 clones in the sample, approximately 80% were seen once. The sample in question was PBMCs, obtained from a glioma patient whose treatment included an IDH1 peptide vaccine. These receptors all stem from a man aged 25 to 45 with glioma. Each CDR3 is given with its conserved first and last residue. D genes are given only for firm matches. Clone size is given for some rows only: seen once, a few or many times, or a class if the clone is expanded.

d_call clone_size j_call v_call cdr3_aa cdr3_nt
NA NA TRBJ1-1 TRBV11-1 CASRLGGNTEAFF TGTGCCAGCAGGTTGGGGGGGAACACTGAAGCTTTCTTT
TRBD2 NA TRBJ2-5 TRBV19 CASSLGRQGLIQETQYF TGTGCCAGTAGTCTCGGGAGGCAGGGCTTGATACAAGAGACCCAGTACTTC
NA NA TRBJ2-3 TRBV7-6 CASGQGQYF TGTGCCTCGGGCCAGGGGCAGTATTTT
NA NA TRBJ2-3 TRBV9 CASSVDGELWGDTQYF TGTGCCAGCAGCGTAGATGGTGAACTATGGGGAGATACGCAGTATTTT
NA NA TRBJ1-1 TRBV6-5 CASSYGHQAFF TGTGCCAGCAGTTACGGCCACCAAGCTTTCTTT
NA NA TRBJ1-4 TRBV30 CAWSVARVRANEKLFF TGTGCCTGGAGTGTGGCTAGGGTGCGGGCTAATGAAAAACTGTTTTTT
TRBD2 NA TRBJ2-3 TRBV9 CASSVRSGGGTDTQYF TGTGCCAGCAGCGTACGGAGCGGGGGGGGTACAGATACGCAGTATTTT
NA NA TRBJ1-6 TRBV18 CASSPGPGNSPLHF TGTGCCAGCTCACCGGGCCCGGGGAATTCACCCCTCCACTTT
TRBD1 NA TRBJ1-1 TRBV6-5 CASSYERTGGATEAFF TGTGCCAGCAGTTACGAAAGGACAGGGGGCGCGACTGAAGCTTTCTTT
NA once TRBJ2-7 TRBV6-5 CASSYKVGGEQYF TGTGCCAGCAGTTACAAAGTGGGAGGCGAGCAGTACTTC